Each of the 2 T cell receptor beta chains below was sequenced from the same sample in a study of regulatory T cells in long-lasting Graves disease. Time point here: newly diagnosed GD, antithyroid drugs for less than 3 months. The authors made the TCR library using RNA they extracted from PBMCs. Library construction for TCR beta used iRepertoire HTBI primers and Arm-PCR of CDR3 regions. Using its own MiXCR run on the multiplex PCR reads, TCRdb lists one record per CDR3 protein. The sample yields over 500,000 distinct CDR3 sequences, about 15% seen once. The same specimen was also included in a second study, on T cells in Graves' hyperthyroidism and ophthalmopathy.

The specimen was peripheral blood mononuclear cells (PBMCs), collected at new diagnosis, from a patient treated with antithyroid drugs. These receptors all come from a man between 18 and 29 years old with Graves disease.

The V and J genes are TRBV27 and TRBJ1-4; D might be TRBD1 (6 bases). CDR1 is MNHEY, CDR2 SMNVEV, per germline (reference sequence). The CDR3 has 17 residues. Trimming stripped 5 bases from V and 2 bases from J, with 18 bases between. Here the CDR3 reads CASSPGGRWWTNEKLFF. The CDR3 coding sequence is TGTGCCAGCAGTCCTGGGGGGCGGTGGTGGACTAATGAAAAACTGTTTTTT.

This clonotype was recorded only once. The chain has TRBV9 and TRBJ1-1; D perhaps matches TRBD1 (5 bases). The germline gives CDR1 SGDLS, CDR2 YYNGEE. CDR3 length: 16 amino acids. The V and J ends lost 3 bases and 6 bases respectively, with 21 bases between them. CDR3 region: CASSGIRDAALAEAFF. CDR3 bases: TGTGCCAGCAGCGGAATCCGGGACGCGGCCTTAGCTGAAGCTTTCTTT.